This T cell receptor beta chain comes out of a study of blood T cell repertoires in COVID-19. For the study at large: From the United States, Italy and Spain came samples of acute and convalescent COVID-19. T cells, B-cell-depleted T cells, or PBMCs provided the cDNA or gDNA that served as material.

Under the authors' procedure: Amplifying reference gene primers gave estimates of nucleated cell counts. The protocol was immunoSEQ multiplex PCR, while the TCRdb copy is restricted to in-frame clones and leaves out a portion. The V and J calls and clone size come from that table; D and trimming were worked out from the DNA. This sample has around 160,000 clones; roughly 79% occur once, and the top ten carry 8% to 9%. The CDR3 sequence is 13 residues long. The germline V gene encodes CDR1 MNHNY and CDR2 SVGAGI (reference sequence). Trimming stripped 5 bases from V and 5 bases from J, with 13 bases between.

The sequenced material came from peripheral blood. This chain connects TRBV6-6 to TRBJ2-7, with D possibly being TRBD2 (5 bases). The receptor's source is a human donor with acute or convalescent COVID-19. The donor label of this sample is uncertain. The CDR3 loop is CASSPLLADEQYF. The CDR3 region has the DNA TGTGCCAGCAGTCCCCTCCTAGCTGACGAGCAGTACTTC.